A selection of T cell receptor beta chains follows, all from one sample in a study of cytomegalovirus exposure and HLA in healthy donors. Data came from immunoSEQ multiplex PCR; TCRdb stores just in-frame clones and leaves some out. The table records 85,000 to 95,000 clones, around 80% of them present only once. The sequencing sample was made of PBMCs. The receptors derive from a young man in good health and CMV-seropositive. The CDR3 runs from the conserved cysteine through the conserved F or W. Fields, in order: V gene, clone size, J gene, D gene, CDR3 DNA, CDR3 protein. The D gene is left open where the match is weak. Clone size, where shown, is once, few, many, or a class for clones that have expanded.

TRBV2	NA	TRBJ2-1	NA	TGTGCCGGAGGGGACGGGAGCTCCTACAATGAGCAGTTCTTC	CAGGDGSSYNEQFF
TRBV6-5	few	TRBJ1-2	TRBD1	TGTGCCAGCAGGCAAACAGGGGGGGCTGGCTACACCTTC	CASRQTGGAGYTF
TRBV5-1	NA	TRBJ2-7	TRBD1	TGCGCCAGCAGCTTGGGGACAGGTTACGAGCAGTACTTC	CASSLGTGYEQYF
TRBV5-1	NA	TRBJ1-4	NA	TGCGCCAGCAGCCGAGTAGACAGTAATGAAAAACTGTTTTTT	CASSRVDSNEKLFF
TRBV28	NA	TRBJ1-5	NA	TGTGCCAGCATTCAGGGAGGGCAACCCCAGCATTTT	CASIQGGQPQHF
TRBV5-6	NA	TRBJ2-2	TRBD1	TGTGCCAGCAGCTTGGAAGGGGACAGGAACACCGGGGAGCTGTTTTTT	CASSLEGDRNTGELFF
TRBV18	few	TRBJ1-1	TRBD1	TGTGCCAGCTCACCGACCGGGACAGGGGGATACGCTGAAGCTTTCTTT	CASSPTGTGGYAEAFF
TRBV27	NA	TRBJ2-7	TRBD2	TGTGCCAGCAGTTTTGAGACTAGCGGGACATTCGAGCAGTACTTC	CASSFETSGTFEQYF
TRBV7-9	NA	TRBJ2-1	TRBD1	TGTTCCAGCAGCCCTCCGGGACAGGGTGACCATGAGCAGTTCTTC	CSSSPPGQGDHEQFF
TRBV28	once	TRBJ2-2	TRBD1	TGTGCCAGCAGTTTGGGCACAGGGGCTTTTACCGGGGAGCTGTTTTTT	CASSLGTGAFTGELFF
TRBV9	NA	TRBJ1-1	NA	TGTGCCAGCAGCGTAGGGGGTTTGGGGGGCACTGAAGCTTTCTTT	CASSVGGLGGTEAFF